The present T cell receptor (beta chain) was sequenced within a study of blood T cell repertoires in COVID-19. Study-level information: Nucleic acid was either cDNA or gDNA, and it came from T cells, B-cell-depleted T cells, or PBMCs.

Trimming removed 1 base from V and 4 bases from J, with 6 bases in between. Germline V gene data show CDR1 as LNHDA and CDR2 as SQIVND (reference sequence). The CDR3 runs to 13 residues. Clones were sequenced by immunoSEQ multiplex PCR, and TCRdb holds only the in-frame ones, with some missing. Among about 14,000 clones listed, 89% were seen once. The source material was peripheral blood. This receptor was identified in a human donor in a cohort sampled during active COVID-19. The gene calls are TRBV19 and TRBJ2-3; the D gene is possibly TRBD2 (5 bases). The CDR3 DNA follows: TGTGCCAGTAGTATAGGAGCGGCAGATACGCAGTATTTT. Translated: CASSIGAADTQYF. The entire variable domain, with the rest obtained from reference TRBV19 and TRBJ2-3, is as follows: DGGITQSPKYLFRKEGQNVTLSCEQNLNHDAMYWYRQDPGQGLRLIYYSQIVNDFQKGDIAEGYSVSREKKESFPLTVTSAQKNPTAFYLCASSIGAADTQYFGPGTRLTVL.